A single sample is the source of the 16 T cell receptor beta chains below, sequenced in a study of blood T cell repertoires in COVID-19. TCRdb keeps only in-frame clones here, not all; method: immunoSEQ multiplex PCR. The data hold around 380,000 clones, with roughly 80% observed a single time. The sample consisted of peripheral blood. These receptors originate from a human donor with acute or convalescent COVID-19. The donor label of this sample is uncertain.

The chain joins TRBV30 to TRBJ1-2; 8 bases agree with TRBD1. Germline CDR1 and CDR2: GTSNPN and SVGIG (reference sequence). V was clipped by 2 bases and J by 7 bases; unmatched bases: 9. The CDR3 runs to 14 residues. CDR3 protein: CAWSTGQGHSGYTF. CDR3 DNA sequence: TGTGCCTGGAGTACTGGACAGGGCCACTCTGGCTACACCTTC.

J is TRBJ2-1 and V is TRBV2, with TRBD2 matching over 8 bases. J was trimmed by 8 bases and V by 5 bases; bases with no gene match: 14. The CDR3 sequence is 16 residues long. Germline lookup yields CDR1 SNHLY and CDR2 FYNNEI. The CDR3 region has the DNA TGTGCCAGCAGTCGGGGGGGGAGCGGGAGAGCCGATGAGCAGTTCTTC. It yields the protein CASSRGGSGRADEQFF.

V gene TRBV6-6 combines with J gene TRBJ1-1; D is unresolved. V was cut by 6 bases and J by 1 base, with 12 bases left in between. Germline V gene sequence: CDR1 MNHNY, CDR2 SVGAGI (reference sequence). The CDR3 loop spans 14 amino acids. CDR3 sequence reads: CASRTSQENTEAFF. The CDR3 DNA reads as TGTGCCAGCAGAACAAGCCAGGAGAACACTGAAGCTTTCTTT.

To note about this clone: One junction end does not reproduce the germline sequence, and a read error may be involved. This chain connects TRBV28 to TRBJ1-2; D is ambiguous. The germline V gene has CDR1 MDHEN and CDR2 SYDVKM. The CDR3 is made up of 17 amino acids. For the CDR3, the DNA is TGTGCCAGCAGTTCCTTCACCATCGGCAGTTTTAACTACGGCTACACCTTC. Translated: CASSSFTIGSFNYGYTF.

This clone was observed a handful of times. V usage is TRBV19 and J usage is TRBJ1-1; 7 nucleotides line up with TRBD1. CDR3 size: 16 residues. The germline CDR1 and CDR2 sequences are LNHDA and SQIVND (reference sequence). V was clipped by 4 bases and J by 1 base; unmatched bases: 9. CDR3 DNA: TGTGCCAGTAGTACCTTACGACAGGGTCGGAACACTGAAGCTTTCTTT. Amino acid sequence: CASSTLRQGRNTEAFF.

The rearrangement links TRBV6-6 to TRBJ1-4; D remains unclear. V was pared by 2 bases and J by 7 bases, with 17 bases between. The germline V gene has CDR1 MNHNY and CDR2 SVGAGI (reference sequence). This CDR3 has 16 amino acids. The CDR3 DNA reads TGTGCCAGCAGTTACCCTGGATCAGGATCCAGTGAAAAACTGTTTTTT. Protein product: CASSYPGSGSSEKLFF.

The rearrangement uses TRBV13 and TRBJ1-1; a weak D match, TRBD1 (5 bases). This CDR3 spans 19 amino acids. Trimming shortened V by 5 bases and J by 0 bases, and 25 bases separated the two germline ends. Germline V lookup: CDR1 PRHDT, CDR2 FYEKMQ (reference sequence). The CDR3 DNA reads TGTGCCAGCAGCGCACCCCCCGGGACTGAGTATCCCATGAACACTGAAGCTTTCTTT. Protein sequence: CASSAPPGTEYPMNTEAFF.

In regard to this clone: The germline gene is not matched at one end of the junction; a read error may be the cause. The chain links TRBV5-1 to TRBJ2-3; TRBD2 matches 9 bases. The V gene's germline CDR1 is SGHRS and CDR2 YFSETQ. The CDR3 extends over 16 amino acids. The CDR3 DNA is TGCGCCCGCAGCTTGGGCGGGGGGGTGTACACAGATACGCAGTATTTT. Amino acid sequence: CARSLGGGVYTDTQYF.

Details on this clone: This same CDR3 is encoded by further DNA sequences in the sample. The chain employs TRBV2 and TRBJ2-2, with 7 bases identical to TRBD1. Germline CDR1 SNHLY, CDR2 FYNNEI. Losses at the gene ends were 7 bases for V and 0 bases for J; bases not matched to a gene: 2. The CDR3 has 14 amino acids. CDR3 sequence reads: CASKGTANTGELFF. The CDR3 DNA is TGTGCCAGCAAGGGGACAGCGAACACCGGGGAGCTGTTTTTT.

A few counts support this clone. Other nucleotide sequences in the sample specify the same CDR3. The chain uses TRBV4-1 and TRBJ1-1; TRBD1 matches at 7 bases. The ends lost 0 bases at V and 5 bases at J; junction bases unmatched: 6. The CDR3 contains 15 residues. Germline V gene data show CDR1 as MGHRA and CDR2 as YSYEKL. The CDR3 loop reads CASSQDEGAYTEAFF. The CDR3 DNA follows: TGCGCCAGCAGCCAAGATGAGGGGGCCTATACTGAAGCTTTCTTT.

This clone has only one observation. The chain couples TRBV5-1 to TRBJ2-3, with 11 bases fitting TRBD1. Germline V CDR1 and CDR2: SGHRS, YFSETQ. The CDR3 extends over 16 amino acids. With 3 bases clipped from V and 6 bases from J, the junction kept 9 bases outside the gene matches. CDR3 DNA: TGCGCCAGCAGCTCCGGACAGGGGGCGCTTCGGGATACGCAGTATTTT. This codes for CASSSGQGALRDTQYF.

The V and J genes are TRBV7-9 and TRBJ1-3; D call uncertain. The germline V gene has CDR1 SEHNR and CDR2 FQNEAQ (reference sequence). The ends were cut back, 2 bases at V and 0 bases at J, with 5 bases in the middle. CDR3 size: 14 residues. CDR3 coding DNA: TGTGCCAGCAGCTTAACAAGCTCTGGAAACACCATATATTTT. Translated: CASSLTSSGNTIYF.

This clone was seen more than once but under ten times. The chain has TRBV28 and TRBJ1-2; a possible D gene is TRBD1 (5 bases). The V end lost 6 bases, the J end lost 4 bases, and 12 bases lay between the germline ends. Germline-derived CDR1 and CDR2 are MDHEN and SYDVKM. This CDR3 is built from 13 residues. In DNA form, the CDR3 reads TGTGCCAGCAGACCCGACAGCACCTATGGCTACACCTTC. Protein: CASRPDSTYGYTF.

The chain recombines TRBV25-1 with TRBJ1-2; 7 bases line up with TRBD1. CDR1 is MGHDK and CDR2 is SYGVNS in the germline V gene. The CDR3 sequence is 13 residues long. The trim removed 6 bases at V and 7 bases at J, leaving 8 bases unmatched. CDR3 sequence: CASSSQGVSGYTF. CDR3 bases: TGTGCCAGCAGCAGCCAGGGGGTCTCTGGCTACACCTTC.

The rearrangement joins TRBV7-2 to TRBJ2-1; 8 bases line up with TRBD1. The CDR3 covers 16 residues. The J segment lost 6 bases and the V segment lost 2 bases, leaving 9 bases of the junction unmatched. CDR1 and CDR2 (germline): SGHTA, FQGNSA. CDR3 protein: CASSLQLSRGPNEQFF. The CDR3 coding sequence is TGTGCCAGCAGCTTACAGTTATCCAGGGGGCCCAATGAGCAGTTCTTC.

This chain uses TRBV7-6 with TRBJ2-2, with 9 nucleotides matching TRBD1. The germline CDR1 and CDR2 sequences are SGHVS and FNYEAQ. The CDR3 length is 16 residues. Trimming removed 5 bases from V and 7 bases from J; junction bases left unmatched: 11. The CDR3 region has the DNA TGTGCCAGCAGCCCTAATATTGGACAGGGGAACGGGGAGCTGTTTTTT. This codes for CASSPNIGQGNGELFF.